This is a list of T cell receptor beta chains from one sample in a study of cytomegalovirus exposure and HLA in healthy donors. Profiled with immunoSEQ multiplex PCR; TCRdb holds only in-frame clones, not every one. The sample shows around 98,000 clones, 69% of them seen only once. The source material was PBMCs. The receptors here all came from a female donor in good health and CMV-seronegative. Each CDR3 is given with its conserved first and last residue.

TRBJ2-7,TRBV6-5,CASSPDSDTYEQYF
TRBJ2-1,TRBV9,CASSGTSGNHNEQFF
TRBJ1-1,TRBV29-1,CSVQARGRNTEAFF
TRBJ2-3,TRBV7-9,CASSPQTGALTDTQYF
TRBJ2-5,TRBV12-5,CASGLGSGSVETQYF
TRBJ2-2,TRBV7-8,CASSNRRLNTGELFF
TRBJ1-4,TRBV6-6,CASGERSEKLFF
TRBJ1-1,TRBV6-5,CASSYGGTGGTEAFF
TRBJ2-5,TRBV29-1,CSAGPAWREKRKTQYF
TRBJ1-1,TRBV6-5,CASSYSGRKNTEAFF
TRBJ1-4,TRBV9,CASSAGDRGLTTNEKLFF
TRBJ2-2,TRBV28,CCAGSYTGELFF
TRBJ1-3,TRBV5-1,CASTPGTGGFLSGNTIYF
TRBJ2-7,TRBV18,CASSVTGPSYEQYF
TRBJ1-5,TRBV7-9,CASSLSSNQPQHF
TRBJ2-7,TRBV19,CASGQNYEQYF
TRBJ1-4,TRBV28,CASSLPRRGTNEKLFF
TRBJ1-3,TRBV6-1,CASSEADRGLGNTIYF
TRBJ1-1,TRBV6-6,CASSYSDSVNTEAFF
TRBJ2-7,TRBV6-5,CASTLIAGGWEQYF
TRBJ2-7,TRBV5-4,CASSFGSSGGGSYEQYF
TRBJ2-7,TRBV6-5,CASSYAQVAYEQYF
TRBJ2-7,TRBV13,CASSPTSGSYEQYF
TRBJ1-3,TRBV30,CACALSGNTIYF
TRBJ2-2,TRBV6-5,CASSYSRTTITGELFF
TRBJ2-3,TRBV29-1,CSVERGTGWTDTQYF
TRBJ2-7,TRBV5-1,CASSLWSRVSEQYF
TRBJ2-5,TRBV7-9,CASSLGSMEETQYF
TRBJ2-7,TRBV10-1,CASRAGTGEAYEQYF
TRBJ2-5,TRBV19,CASTADRVGTDQETQYF
TRBJ1-2,TRBV6-1,CASSESGGPYGYTF
TRBJ2-2,TRBV4-1,CASSHPRGELFF
TRBJ1-5,TRBV29-1,CSVSQGVTQPQHF
TRBJ2-3,TRBV2,CASSEGQTSTDTQYF
TRBJ2-4,TRBV7-8,CASSLATVAKNIQYF
TRBJ2-1,TRBV9,CASSVVGTRTYNEQFF
TRBJ1-5,TRBV18,CASSPQGGGQPQHF
TRBJ1-2,TRBV13,CASRTGYGYTF
TRBJ1-2,TRBV5-8,CASSLGWGGQTNYGYTF
TRBJ2-7,TRBV15,CATSIRLAQEQYF
TRBJ1-1,TRBV19,CASSPRQGGAWTEAFF
TRBJ1-1,TRBV10-3,CAISESGQGSTEAFF
TRBJ1-1,TRBV7-9,CASSLSQNTEAFF
TRBJ2-7,TRBV27,CASSPQTGSYEQYF
TRBJ2-1,TRBV29-1,CSVRLAGGPVYNEQFF
TRBJ1-1,TRBV6-1,CASTTLGTGESEAFF
TRBJ2-1,TRBV30,CAWSGYIGTGKNEQFF
TRBJ1-1,TRBV5-6,CASSFPGQLNTEAFF